This entry lists 8 T cell receptor beta chains sequenced from one sample in a study of cytomegalovirus exposure and HLA in healthy donors. The PCR employed 60 Vbeta primers together with 13 Jbeta primers. Profiling relied on immunoSEQ multiplex PCR, and the TCRdb table lists in-frame clones only, not all of them. The sample holds roughly 100,000 clones, around 80% seen once. Input material: PBMCs. The receptors shown here come from a man aged 40-49 years in good health and CMV-seropositive.

This chain links TRBV9 with TRBJ2-1; the match to TRBD2 covers 8 bases. V shed 0 bases, J shed 4 bases, and the junction held 3 bases outside the gene matches. The CDR3 covers 15 residues. Germline V gives CDR1 SGDLS, CDR2 YYNGEE. In DNA, the CDR3 is TGTGCCAGCAGCGTAGCGCTAGCGGGTTACAATGAGCAGTTCTTC. This codes for CASSVALAGYNEQFF.

The chain uses TRBV19 and TRBJ2-1, with 8 positions matching TRBD2. The ends lost 7 bases at V and 9 bases at J; junction bases unmatched: 11. Germline V gene lookup returns CDR1 LNHDA and CDR2 SQIVND (reference sequence). This CDR3 has 14 residues. As DNA, the CDR3 is TGTGCCAGTAACGACGGGGGGGCCCGGAGTGAGCAGTTCTTC. Residues: CASNDGGARSEQFF.

This chain uses TRBV9 with TRBJ2-3; TRBD1 matches at 10 bases. V shed 3 bases and J 6 bases; nucleotides not matched to a gene: 13. This CDR3 comprises 17 residues. The germline gives CDR1 SGDLS, CDR2 YYNGEE. The CDR3: CASSGSFRQGAMDTQYF. The CDR3 DNA sequence: TGTGCCAGCAGCGGTTCCTTTAGACAGGGGGCTATGGATACGCAGTATTTT.

This clone was counted between two and nine times. In nucleotides, the CDR3 is TGTGCCAGCAGCTTAGCGACTAGCGGGAACTCCTACAATGAGCAGTTCTTC. It codes for CASSLATSGNSYNEQFF. The rearrangement uses TRBV7-9 and TRBJ2-1, with 11 bases aligning to TRBD2. V lost 0 bases and J lost 0; bases outside the gene matches: 1. The length of the CDR3 is 17 residues. Per germline, CDR1 SEHNR and CDR2 FQNEAQ (reference sequence).

The chain uses TRBV5-1 and TRBJ2-5, with 9 bases fitting TRBD1. This CDR3 is 14 amino acids long. Germline CDR1 SGHRS, CDR2 YFSETQ. V was clipped by 4 bases and J by 5 bases; unmatched bases: 6. Written as DNA, the CDR3 is TGCGCCAGCAGCGGGGGACAGGGAGGCGAGACCCAGTACTTC. Translated, it gives CASSGGQGGETQYF.

This clone was picked up one time. The chain employs TRBV5-4 and TRBJ2-5, with 11 positions matching TRBD2. This CDR3 comprises 16 residues. Germline trimming cut 4 bases from V and 2 bases from J; bases unmatched to any gene: 7. Germline V lookup: CDR1 SGHNT, CDR2 YYREEE (reference sequence). CDR3 amino acids: CASSTGTSGYQETQYF. The CDR3 DNA sequence: TGTGCCAGCAGCACCGGGACTAGCGGTTATCAAGAGACCCAGTACTTC. The whole variable domain, filled in from reference TRBV5-4 and TRBJ2-5, reads ETGVTQSPTHLIKTRGQQVTLRCSSQSGHNTVSWYQQALGQGPQFIFQYYREEENGRGNFPPRFSGLQFPNYSSELNVNALELDDSALYLCASSTGTSGYQETQYFGPGTRLLVL.

The gene calls are TRBV19 and TRBJ1-1, with 8 bases aligning to TRBD1. Trimming removed 3 bases from V and 3 bases from J; junction bases left unmatched: 12. CDR1 and CDR2 (germline): LNHDA, SQIVND (reference sequence). The CDR3 covers 17 residues. In DNA, the CDR3 is TGTGCCAGTAGTATCCATCCCGGACAGGGAGAGGACACTGAAGCTTTCTTT. Its translation is CASSIHPGQGEDTEAFF.

The J gene is TRBJ2-3, the V gene TRBV14; 7 nucleotides align to TRBD2. Per germline, CDR1 SGHDN and CDR2 FVKESK. The CDR3 has 15 residues. V lost 1 base, J lost 2 bases, and 3 bases stayed unmatched. CDR3 residues: CASSQGLAATDTQYF. The DNA of the CDR3 is TGTGCCAGCAGCCAAGGGCTAGCGGCCACAGATACGCAGTATTTT.